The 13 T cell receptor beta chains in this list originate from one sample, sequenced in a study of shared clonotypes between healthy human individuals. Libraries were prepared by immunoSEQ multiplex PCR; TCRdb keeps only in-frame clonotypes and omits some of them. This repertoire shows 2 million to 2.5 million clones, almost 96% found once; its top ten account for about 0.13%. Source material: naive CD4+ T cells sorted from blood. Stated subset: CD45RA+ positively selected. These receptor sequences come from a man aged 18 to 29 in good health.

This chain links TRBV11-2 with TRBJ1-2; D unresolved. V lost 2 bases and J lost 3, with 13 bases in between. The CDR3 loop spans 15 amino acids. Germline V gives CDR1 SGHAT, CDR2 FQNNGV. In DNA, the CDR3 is TGTGCCAGCAGCTTACATCTCCTCGGGGACTATGGCTACACCTTC. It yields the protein CASSLHLLGDYGYTF.

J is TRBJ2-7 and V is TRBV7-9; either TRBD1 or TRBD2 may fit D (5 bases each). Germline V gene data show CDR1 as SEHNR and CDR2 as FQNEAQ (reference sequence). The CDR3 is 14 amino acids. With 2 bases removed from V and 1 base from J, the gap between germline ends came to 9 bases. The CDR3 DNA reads TGTGCCAGCAGCTTATTGGGGGTTTCCTACGAGCAGTACTTC. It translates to CASSLLGVSYEQYF.

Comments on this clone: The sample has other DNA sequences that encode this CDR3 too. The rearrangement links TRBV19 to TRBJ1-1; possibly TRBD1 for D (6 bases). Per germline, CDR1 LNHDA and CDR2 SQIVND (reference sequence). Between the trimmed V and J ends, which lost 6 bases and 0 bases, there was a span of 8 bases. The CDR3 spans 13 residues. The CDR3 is CASRDSMNTEAFF. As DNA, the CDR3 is TGTGCCAGTAGGGACAGTATGAACACTGAAGCTTTCTTT.

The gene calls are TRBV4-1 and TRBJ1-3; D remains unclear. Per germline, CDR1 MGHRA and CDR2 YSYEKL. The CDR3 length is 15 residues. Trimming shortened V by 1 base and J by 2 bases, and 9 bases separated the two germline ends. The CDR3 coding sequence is TGCGCCAGCAGCCAAGTAAATAGGGCTGGAAACACCATATATTTT. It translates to CASSQVNRAGNTIYF.

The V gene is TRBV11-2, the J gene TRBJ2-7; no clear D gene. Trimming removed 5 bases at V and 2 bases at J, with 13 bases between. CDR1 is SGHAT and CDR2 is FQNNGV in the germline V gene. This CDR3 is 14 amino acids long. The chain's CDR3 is CASSRKTPTYEQYF. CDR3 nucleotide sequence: TGTGCCAGCAGCCGTAAAACCCCTACCTACGAGCAGTACTTC.

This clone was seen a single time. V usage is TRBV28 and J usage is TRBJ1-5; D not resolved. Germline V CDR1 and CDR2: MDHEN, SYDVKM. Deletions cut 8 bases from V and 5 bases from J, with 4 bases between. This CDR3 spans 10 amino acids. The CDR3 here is CASGYQPQHF. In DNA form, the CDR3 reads TGTGCCAGCGGATATCAGCCCCAGCATTTT.

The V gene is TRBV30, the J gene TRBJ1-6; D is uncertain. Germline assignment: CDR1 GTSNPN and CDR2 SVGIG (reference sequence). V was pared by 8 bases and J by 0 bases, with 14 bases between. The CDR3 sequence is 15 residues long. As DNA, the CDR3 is TGTGCCGGACGAGACCGGAGCTCCTATAATTCACCCCTCCACTTT. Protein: CAGRDRSSYNSPLHF. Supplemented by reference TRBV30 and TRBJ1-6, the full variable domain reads SQTIHQWPATLVQPVGSPLSLECTVEGTSNPNLYWYRQAAGRGLQLLFYSVGIGQISSEVPQNLSASRPQDRQFILSSKKLLLSDSGFYLCAGRDRSSYNSPLHFGNGTRLTVT.

CDR3 in amino acids: CASSQSPSGVGQPQHF. DNA for the CDR3: TGCGCCAGCAGCCAAAGCCCCTCGGGGGTGGGTCAGCCCCAGCATTTT. The gene calls are TRBV4-1 and TRBJ1-5, with a tentative D call TRBD1 (5 bases). The germline V and J ends were trimmed by 2 bases and 6 bases, with 17 bases remaining between them. This CDR3 is built from 16 residues. Germline values: CDR1 MGHRA, CDR2 YSYEKL.

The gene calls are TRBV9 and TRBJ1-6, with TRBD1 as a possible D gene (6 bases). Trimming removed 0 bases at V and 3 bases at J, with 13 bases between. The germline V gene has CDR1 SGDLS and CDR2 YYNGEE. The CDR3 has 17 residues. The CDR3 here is CASSVGVQGFYNSPLHF. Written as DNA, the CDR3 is TGTGCCAGCAGCGTAGGGGTACAGGGCTTCTATAATTCACCCCTCCACTTT.

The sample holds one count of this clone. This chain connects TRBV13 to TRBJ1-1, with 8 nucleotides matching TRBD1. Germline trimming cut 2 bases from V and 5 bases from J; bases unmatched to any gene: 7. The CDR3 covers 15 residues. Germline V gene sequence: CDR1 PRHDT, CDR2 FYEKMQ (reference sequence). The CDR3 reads CASSLSGDRGTEAFF. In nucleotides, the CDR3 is TGTGCCAGCAGCTTATCCGGTGACAGGGGTACTGAAGCTTTCTTT.

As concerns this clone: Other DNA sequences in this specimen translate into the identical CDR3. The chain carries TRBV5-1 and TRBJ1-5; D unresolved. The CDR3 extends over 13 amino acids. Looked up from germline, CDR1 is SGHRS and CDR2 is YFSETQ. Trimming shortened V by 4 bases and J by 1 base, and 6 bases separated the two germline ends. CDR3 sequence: CASSRESNQPQHF. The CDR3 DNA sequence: TGCGCCAGCAGCCGCGAAAGCAATCAGCCCCAGCATTTT. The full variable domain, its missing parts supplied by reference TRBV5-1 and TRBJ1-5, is KAGVTQTPRYLIKTRGQQVTLSCSPISGHRSVSWYQQTPGQGLQFLFEYFSETQRNKGNFPGRFSGRQFSNSRSEMNVSTLELGDSALYLCASSRESNQPQHFGDGTRLSIL.

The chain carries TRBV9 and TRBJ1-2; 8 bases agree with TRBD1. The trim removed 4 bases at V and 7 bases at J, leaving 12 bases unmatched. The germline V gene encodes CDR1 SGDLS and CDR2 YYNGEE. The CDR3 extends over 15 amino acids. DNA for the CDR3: TGTGCCAGCAGCACCTCAGGGGGCGCGGGTAGTGGCTACACCTTC. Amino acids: CASSTSGGAGSGYTF. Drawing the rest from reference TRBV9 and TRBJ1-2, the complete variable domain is DSGVTQTPKHLITATGQRVTLRCSPRSGDLSVYWYQQSLDQGLQFLIQYYNGEERAKGNILERFSAQQFPDLHSELNLSSLELGDSALYFCASSTSGGAGSGYTFGSGTRLTVV.

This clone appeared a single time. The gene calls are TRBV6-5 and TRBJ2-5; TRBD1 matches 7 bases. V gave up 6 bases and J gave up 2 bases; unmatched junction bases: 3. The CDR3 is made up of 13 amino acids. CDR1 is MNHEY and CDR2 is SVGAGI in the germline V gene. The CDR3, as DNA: TGTGCCAGCAGGCCACAGGGGCAAGAGACCCAGTACTTC. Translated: CASRPQGQETQYF.